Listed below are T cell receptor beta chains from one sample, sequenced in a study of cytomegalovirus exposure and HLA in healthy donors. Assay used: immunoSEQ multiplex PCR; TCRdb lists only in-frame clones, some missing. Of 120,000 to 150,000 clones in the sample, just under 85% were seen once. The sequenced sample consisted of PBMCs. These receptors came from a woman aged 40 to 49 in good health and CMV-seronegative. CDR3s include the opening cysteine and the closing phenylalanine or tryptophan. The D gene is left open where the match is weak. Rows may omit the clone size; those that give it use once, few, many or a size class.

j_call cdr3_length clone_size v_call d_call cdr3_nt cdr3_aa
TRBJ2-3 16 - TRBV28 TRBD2 TGTGCCAGCACCGAAGGCGCGGCGGGAGTTTCAGATACGCAGTATTTT CASTEGAAGVSDTQYF
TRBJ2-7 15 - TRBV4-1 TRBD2 TGCGCCAGCAGCCTCCGACTAGCGGGGAACTACGAGCAGTACTTC CASSLRLAGNYEQYF
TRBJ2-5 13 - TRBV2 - TGTGCCAGCATCCGGGGGGCATTGGAGACCCAGTACTTC CASIRGALETQYF
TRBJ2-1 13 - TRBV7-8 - TGTGCCAGCAGCTTAGATTTAGGGGCAGAGCAGTTCTTC CASSLDLGAEQFF
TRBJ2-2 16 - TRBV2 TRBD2 TGCGCCAGCAATGGACTAGCGGGGATGTTTTCCGGGGAGCTGTTTTTT CASNGLAGMFSGELFF
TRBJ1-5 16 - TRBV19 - TGTGCCAGTAGGGCCCCGATCAGGGAAGGCAATCAGCCCCAGCATTTT CASRAPIREGNQPQHF
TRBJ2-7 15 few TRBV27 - TGTGCCAGCAGTGATACCCTAGACAGCACCTACGAGCAGTACTTC CASSDTLDSTYEQYF
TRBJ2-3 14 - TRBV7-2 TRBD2 TGTGCCAGCAAAACCCTAGCGGGACCAGATACGCAGTATTTT CASKTLAGPDTQYF
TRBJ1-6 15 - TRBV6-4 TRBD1 TGTGCCAGCAGTAGCAGGACAGGGGGCAATTCACCCCTCCACTTT CASSSRTGGNSPLHF
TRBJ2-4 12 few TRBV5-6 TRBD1 TGTGCCAGCAAGAGGGACAGATCCATTCAGTACTTC CASKRDRSIQYF
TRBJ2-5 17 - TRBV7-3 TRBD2 TGTGCCAGCAGCTTTGGACTAGCGGAAGGGCCGGGGGAGACCCAGTACTTC CASSFGLAEGPGETQYF
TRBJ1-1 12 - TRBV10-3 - TGTGCCATCAAGGACAGTACGAGTGAGGCTTTCTTT CAIKDSTSEAFF
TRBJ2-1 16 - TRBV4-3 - TGCGCCAGCAGCCAAGATAGCGTCGACAATGGAGATGAGCAGTTCTTC CASSQDSVDNGDEQFF
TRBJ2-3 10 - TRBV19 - TGTGCCAGTGACGGGGGTACGCAGTATTTT CASDGGTQYF
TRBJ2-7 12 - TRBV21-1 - TGTGCCAGCAGCAAAGTTGACGGACACCAGTACTTC CASSKVDGHQYF
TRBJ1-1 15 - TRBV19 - TGTGCCAGTAGTATTTTTGGGGCTCCGCTTACTGAAGCTTTCTTT CASSIFGAPLTEAFF
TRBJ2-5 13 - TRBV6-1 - TGTGCCAGCTCGGGGGTTGGTCAAGAGACCCAGTACTTC CASSGVGQETQYF
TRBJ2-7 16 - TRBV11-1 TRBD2 TGTGCCAGCAGCCATGGGCCGGCGGGAGGGTCCCGCGAGCAGTACTTC CASSHGPAGGSREQYF
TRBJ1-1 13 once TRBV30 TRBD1 TGTGCCTTCTCGGGACAGACCCACACTGAAGCTTTCTTT CAFSGQTHTEAFF
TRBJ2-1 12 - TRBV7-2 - TGTGCCAGCAGTCGACAGTACAATGAGCAGTTCTTC CASSRQYNEQFF
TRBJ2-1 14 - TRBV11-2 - TGTGCCAGCAGCCCCCGGGGGAGAAACAATGAGCAGTTCTTC CASSPRGRNNEQFF
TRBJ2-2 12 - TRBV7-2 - TGTGCCAGCAGCTACATCCCCGGGGAGCTGTTTTTT CASSYIPGELFF
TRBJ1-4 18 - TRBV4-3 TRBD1 TGCGCCAGCAGCCAAGAGGGACAGTGGGACACCGTTAATGAAAAACTGTTTTTT CASSQEGQWDTVNEKLFF
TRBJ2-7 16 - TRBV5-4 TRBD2 TGTGCCAGCAGCTTGACACCCGGGACTATCCCCTACGAGCAGTACTTC CASSLTPGTIPYEQYF
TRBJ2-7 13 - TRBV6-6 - TGTGCCAGCAGCGAGTCTCCAACCTACGAGCAGTACTTC CASSESPTYEQYF
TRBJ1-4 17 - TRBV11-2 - TGTGCCAGCAGCTTAAATCTGGCAGAGGGAACTAATGAAAAACTGTTTTTT CASSLNLAEGTNEKLFF
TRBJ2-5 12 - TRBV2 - TGTGCCAGCAGTCGACAGGTCGAGGAGCAGTACTTC CASSRQVEEQYF
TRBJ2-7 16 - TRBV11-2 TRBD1 TGTGCCAGCAGCCTAATCCCGGGACAGGGGCCCTACGAGCAGTACTTC CASSLIPGQGPYEQYF
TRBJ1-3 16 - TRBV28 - TGTGCCAGCAGTTTGAGTTTGGGAGACCGAGGAAACACCATATATTTT CASSLSLGDRGNTIYF
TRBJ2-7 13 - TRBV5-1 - TGCGCCAGCAGCTTGACAGGGAGTAACGAGCAGTACTTC CASSLTGSNEQYF
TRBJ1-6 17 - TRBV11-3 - TGTGCCAGCAGCTCCCGCCTTCGGGAGGAGCATAATTCACCCCTCCACTTT CASSSRLREEHNSPLHF
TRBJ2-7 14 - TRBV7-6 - TGTGCCAGCAGCCAAATGTTTGGGGAGTACGAGCAGTACTTC CASSQMFGEYEQYF
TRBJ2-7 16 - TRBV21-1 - TGTGCCAGCAGCAAAGCCAGGCAGATATCATCCTACGAGCAGTACTTC CASSKARQISSYEQYF
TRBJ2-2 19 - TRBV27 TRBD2 TGTGCCAGTGCTTATGTACTAGCGGGAGCGCCCATGGACACCGGGGAGCTGTTTTTT CASAYVLAGAPMDTGELFF
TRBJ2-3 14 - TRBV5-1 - TGCGCCAGCAGCTCGGAGGGGTTTAAAGATACGCAGTATTTT CASSSEGFKDTQYF
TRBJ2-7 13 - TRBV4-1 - TGCGCCAGCAGCCAAGGCCCAGTCCACGAGCAGTACTTC CASSQGPVHEQYF
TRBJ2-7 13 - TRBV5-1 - TGCGCCAGCAGCTGGGACACCGAGAACGAGCAGTACTTC CASSWDTENEQYF
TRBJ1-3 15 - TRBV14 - TGTGCCAGCAGCCTTCAGATTTACTCTGGAAACACCATATATTTT CASSLQIYSGNTIYF
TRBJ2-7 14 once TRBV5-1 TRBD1 TGCGCCAGCAGCACGACAGGGGGCTCCTACGAGCAGTACTTC CASSTTGGSYEQYF
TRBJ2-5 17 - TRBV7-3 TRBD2 TGTGCCAGCAGCTTAAACCCCTATATAGGCGGGGGAGAGACCCAGTACTTC CASSLNPYIGGGETQYF
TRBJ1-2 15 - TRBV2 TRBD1 TGTGCCAGCAGTGACTATCGGGACAGCGTCTCTGGCTACACCTTC CASSDYRDSVSGYTF
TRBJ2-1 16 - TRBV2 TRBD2 TGTGCCAGCAGGGTTTTAGCGGGAGGCTCCTACAATGAGCAGTTCTTC CASRVLAGGSYNEQFF
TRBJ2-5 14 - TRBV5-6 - TGTGCCAGCGTGTGGAACAGGGTCGATGAGACCCAGTACTTC CASVWNRVDETQYF
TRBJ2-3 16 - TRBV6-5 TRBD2 TGTGCCAGCAGTTACTTGGCGGGAGGCGTCACAGATACGCAGTATTTT CASSYLAGGVTDTQYF
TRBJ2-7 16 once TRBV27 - TGTGCCAGCAAACCTGGCCTGGGCGGGATGTTCTACGAGCAGTACTTC CASKPGLGGMFYEQYF
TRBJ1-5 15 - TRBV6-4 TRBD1 TGTGCCAGCAGTCCCGGGACAGGGGGCAATCAGCCCCAGCATTTT CASSPGTGGNQPQHF
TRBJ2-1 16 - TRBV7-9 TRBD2 TGTGCCAGCAGCTTAGCGTTACTAGCGGGAGTAAATGAGCAGTTCTTC CASSLALLAGVNEQFF
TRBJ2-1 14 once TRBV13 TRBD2 TGTGCCAGCAGTGGGACTAGACTCTTCAATGAGCAGTTCTTC CASSGTRLFNEQFF
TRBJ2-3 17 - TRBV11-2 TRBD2 TGTGCCAGCAGCTTAGATACTAGCGGGAGCGGAAAAGATACGCAGTATTTT CASSLDTSGSGKDTQYF
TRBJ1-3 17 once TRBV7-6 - TGTGCCAGCAGCTTAGCCCCCGGGGGGAGCTCTGGAAACACCATATATTTT CASSLAPGGSSGNTIYF
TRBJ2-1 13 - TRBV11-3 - TGTGCCAGCAGCGACCCGGGGTCCCGTGAGCAGTTCTTC CASSDPGSREQFF